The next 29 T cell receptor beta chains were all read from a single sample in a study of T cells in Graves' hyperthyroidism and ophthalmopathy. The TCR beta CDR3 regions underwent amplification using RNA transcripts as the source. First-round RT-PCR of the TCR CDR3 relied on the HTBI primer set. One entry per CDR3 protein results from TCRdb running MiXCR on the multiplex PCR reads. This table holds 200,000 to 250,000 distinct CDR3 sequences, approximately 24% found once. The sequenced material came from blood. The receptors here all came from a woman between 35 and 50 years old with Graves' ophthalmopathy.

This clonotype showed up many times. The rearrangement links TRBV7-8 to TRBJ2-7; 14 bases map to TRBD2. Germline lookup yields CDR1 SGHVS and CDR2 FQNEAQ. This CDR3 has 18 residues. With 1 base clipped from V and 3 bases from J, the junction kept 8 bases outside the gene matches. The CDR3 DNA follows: TGTGCCAGCAGCTTAGAACCGGGACTAGCGGGAGAAGGCTACGAGCAGTACTTC. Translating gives CASSLEPGLAGEGYEQYF.

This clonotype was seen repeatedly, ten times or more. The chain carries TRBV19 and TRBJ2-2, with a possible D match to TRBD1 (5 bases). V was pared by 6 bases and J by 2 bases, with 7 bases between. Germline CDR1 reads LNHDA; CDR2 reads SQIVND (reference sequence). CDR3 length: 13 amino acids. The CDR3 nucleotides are TGTGCCAGTAGCGGACATAACACCGGGGAGCTGTTTTTT. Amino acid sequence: CASSGHNTGELFF.

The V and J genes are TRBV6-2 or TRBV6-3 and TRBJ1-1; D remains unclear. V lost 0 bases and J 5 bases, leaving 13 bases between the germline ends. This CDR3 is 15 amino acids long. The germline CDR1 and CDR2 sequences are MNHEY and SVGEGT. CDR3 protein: CASSYSKESKTEAFF. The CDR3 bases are TGTGCCAGCAGTTACTCGAAGGAGTCAAAAACTGAAGCTTTCTTT.

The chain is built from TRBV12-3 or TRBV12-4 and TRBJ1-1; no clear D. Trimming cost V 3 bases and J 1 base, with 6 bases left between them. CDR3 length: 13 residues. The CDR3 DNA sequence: TGTGCCAGCAGTTTTCATGGGAACACTGAAGCTTTCTTT. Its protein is CASSFHGNTEAFF.

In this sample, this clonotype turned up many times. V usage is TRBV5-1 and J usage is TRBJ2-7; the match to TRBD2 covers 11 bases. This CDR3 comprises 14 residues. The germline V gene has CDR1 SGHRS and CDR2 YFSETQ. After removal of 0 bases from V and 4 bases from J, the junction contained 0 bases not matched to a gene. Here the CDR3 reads CASSLASGRYEQYF. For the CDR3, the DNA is TGCGCCAGCAGCTTGGCTAGCGGGAGGTACGAGCAGTACTTC.

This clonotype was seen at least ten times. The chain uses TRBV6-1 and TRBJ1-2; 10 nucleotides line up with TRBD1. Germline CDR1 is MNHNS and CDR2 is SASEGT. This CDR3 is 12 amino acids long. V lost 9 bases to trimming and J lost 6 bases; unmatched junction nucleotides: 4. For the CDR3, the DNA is TGTGCCAGTACGGGACAGGGGAATGGCTACACCTTC. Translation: CASTGQGNGYTF.

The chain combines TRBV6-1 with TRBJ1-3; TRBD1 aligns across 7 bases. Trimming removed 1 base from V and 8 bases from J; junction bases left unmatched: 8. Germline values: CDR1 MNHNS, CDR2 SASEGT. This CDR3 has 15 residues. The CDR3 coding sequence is TGTGCCAGCAGTGAAGGACAGGGAAGTGTGGACACCATATATTTT. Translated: CASSEGQGSVDTIYF.

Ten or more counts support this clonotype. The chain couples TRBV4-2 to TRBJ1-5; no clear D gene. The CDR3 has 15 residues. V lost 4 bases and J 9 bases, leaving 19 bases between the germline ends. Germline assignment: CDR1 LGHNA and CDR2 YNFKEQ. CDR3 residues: CASSLLYDTDWPQHF. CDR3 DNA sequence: TGTGCCAGCAGCCTATTATACGACACGGATTGGCCCCAGCATTTT.

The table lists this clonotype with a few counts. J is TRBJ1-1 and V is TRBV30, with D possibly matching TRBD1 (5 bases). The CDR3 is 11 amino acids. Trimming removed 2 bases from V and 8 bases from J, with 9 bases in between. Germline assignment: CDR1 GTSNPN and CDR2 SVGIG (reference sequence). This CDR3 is CAWSRQGEAFF. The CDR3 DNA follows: TGTGCCTGGAGTAGGCAGGGCGAAGCTTTCTTT.

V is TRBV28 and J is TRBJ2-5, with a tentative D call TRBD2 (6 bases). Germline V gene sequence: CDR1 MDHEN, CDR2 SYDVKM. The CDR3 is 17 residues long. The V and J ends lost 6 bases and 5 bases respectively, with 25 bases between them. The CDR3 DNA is TGTGCCAGCAGGACTCAGACTAGATCTGTCTCGGTGGAGACCCAGTACTTC. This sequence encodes CASRTQTRSVSVETQYF.

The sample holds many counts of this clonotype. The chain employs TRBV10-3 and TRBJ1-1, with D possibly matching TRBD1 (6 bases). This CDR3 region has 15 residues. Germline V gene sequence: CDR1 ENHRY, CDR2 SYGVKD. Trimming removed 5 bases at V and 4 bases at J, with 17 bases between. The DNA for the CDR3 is TGTGCCATCAGTTCTCCGGGACAAGGAGGCACTGAAGCTTTCTTT. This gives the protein CAISSPGQGGTEAFF.

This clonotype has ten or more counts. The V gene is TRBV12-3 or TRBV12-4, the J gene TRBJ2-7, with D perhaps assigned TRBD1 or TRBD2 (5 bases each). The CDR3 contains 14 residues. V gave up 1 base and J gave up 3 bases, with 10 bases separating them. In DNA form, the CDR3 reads TGTGCCAGCAGTTTAGGGGGGATCTACTACGAGCAGTACTTC. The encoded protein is CASSLGGIYYEQYF.

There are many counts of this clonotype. CDR3 sequence reads: CASSLAMGLAGDEQYF. Written as DNA, the CDR3 is TGTGCCAGCAGCTTAGCGATGGGACTAGCGGGAGACGAGCAGTACTTC. The rearrangement uses TRBV7-6 and TRBJ2-7, with 14 bases identical to TRBD2. This CDR3 spans 16 amino acids. The trim removed 0 bases at V and 5 bases at J, leaving 3 bases unmatched. CDR1 and CDR2 (germline): SGHVS, FNYEAQ.

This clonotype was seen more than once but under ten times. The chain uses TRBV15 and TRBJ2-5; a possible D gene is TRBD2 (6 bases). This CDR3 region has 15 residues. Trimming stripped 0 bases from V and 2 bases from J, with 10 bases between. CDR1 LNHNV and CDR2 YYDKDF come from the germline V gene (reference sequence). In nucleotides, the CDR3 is TGTGCCACCAGCAGAGATCTCCGGGAGCAAGAGACCCAGTACTTC. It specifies CATSRDLREQETQYF. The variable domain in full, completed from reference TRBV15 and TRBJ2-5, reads DAMVIQNPRYQVTQFGKPVTLSCSQTLNHNVMYWYQQKSSQAPKLLFHYYDKDFNNEADTPDNFQSRRPNTSFCFLDIRSPGLGDTAMYLCATSRDLREQETQYFGPGTRLLVL.

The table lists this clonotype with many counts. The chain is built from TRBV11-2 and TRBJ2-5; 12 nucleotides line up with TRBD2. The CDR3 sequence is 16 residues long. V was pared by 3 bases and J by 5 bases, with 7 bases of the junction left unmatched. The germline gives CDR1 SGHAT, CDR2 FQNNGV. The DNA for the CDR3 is TGTGCCAGCAGCTTCTTATGGACTAGCGGGACGGAGACCCAGTACTTC. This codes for CASSFLWTSGTETQYF. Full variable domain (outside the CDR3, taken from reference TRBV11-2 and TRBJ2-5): EAGVAQSPRYKIIEKRQSVAFWCNPISGHATLYWYQQILGQGPKLLIQFQNNGVVDDSQLPKDRFSAERLKGVDSTLKIQPAKLEDSAVYLCASSFLWTSGTETQYFGPGTRLLVL.

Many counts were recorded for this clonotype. CDR3 DNA sequence: TGTGCCAGCAGTCTCGCCGGGACAGGGGGTAGCGAGCAGTACTTC. The encoded protein is CASSLAGTGGSEQYF. The chain combines TRBV28 with TRBJ2-7, with TRBD1 identical over 11 bases. The V and J ends lost 5 bases and 6 bases, in that order; junction bases with no gene match: 9. The CDR3 covers 15 residues. CDR1 and CDR2 (germline): MDHEN, SYDVKM.

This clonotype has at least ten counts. The CDR3 nucleotides read TGTGCCTGGAGTACCCCGTCGGGGGGTCGGTATGGCTACACCTTC. Its translation is CAWSTPSGGRYGYTF. V usage is TRBV30 and J usage is TRBJ1-2, with a possible D match to TRBD1 (5 bases). Trimming stripped 2 bases from V and 5 bases from J, with 18 bases between. The V gene's germline CDR1 is GTSNPN and CDR2 SVGIG (reference sequence). This CDR3 contains 15 residues.

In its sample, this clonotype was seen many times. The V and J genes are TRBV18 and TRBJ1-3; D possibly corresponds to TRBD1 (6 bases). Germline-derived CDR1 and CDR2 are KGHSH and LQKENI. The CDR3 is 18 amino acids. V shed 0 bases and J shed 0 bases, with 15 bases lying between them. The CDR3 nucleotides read TGTGCCAGCTCACCACCCGGACTCGCCAGGGGCTCTGGAAACACCATATATTTT. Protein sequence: CASSPPGLARGSGNTIYF.

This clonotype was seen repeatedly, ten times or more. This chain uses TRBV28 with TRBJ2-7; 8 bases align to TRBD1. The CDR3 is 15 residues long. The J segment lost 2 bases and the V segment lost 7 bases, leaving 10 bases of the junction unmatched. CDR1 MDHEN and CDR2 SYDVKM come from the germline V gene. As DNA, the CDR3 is TGTGCCAGCAAACCGCCGGACAGGGCCCCCTACGAGCAGTACTTC. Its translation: CASKPPDRAPYEQYF.

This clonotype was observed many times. The CDR3 DNA reads as TGTGCCAGCAGTTTCCCCGGGACAGTTAGACAAGAGACCCAGTACTTC. The encoded protein is CASSFPGTVRQETQYF. The chain recombines TRBV28 with TRBJ2-5; TRBD1 aligns across 7 bases. CDR3 length equals 16 residues. Trimming cost V 3 bases and J 2 bases; bases outside gene matches: 9. CDR1 MDHEN and CDR2 SYDVKM come from the germline V gene.

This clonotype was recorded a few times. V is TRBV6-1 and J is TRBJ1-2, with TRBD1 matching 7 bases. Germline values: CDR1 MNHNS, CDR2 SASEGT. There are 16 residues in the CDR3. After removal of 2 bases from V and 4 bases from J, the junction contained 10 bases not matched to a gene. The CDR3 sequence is CASSEQLRGGSYGYTF. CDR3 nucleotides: TGTGCCAGCAGTGAACAGCTACGAGGGGGCAGCTATGGCTACACCTTC.

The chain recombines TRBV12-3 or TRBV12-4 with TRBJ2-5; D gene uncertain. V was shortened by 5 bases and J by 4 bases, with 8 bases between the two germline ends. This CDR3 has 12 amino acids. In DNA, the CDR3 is TGTGCCAGCAGTAATTGGGGAGAGACCCAGTACTTC. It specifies CASSNWGETQYF.

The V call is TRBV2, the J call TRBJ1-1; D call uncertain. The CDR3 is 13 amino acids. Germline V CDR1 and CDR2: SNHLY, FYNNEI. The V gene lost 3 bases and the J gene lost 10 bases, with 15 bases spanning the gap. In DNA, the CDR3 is TGTGCCAGCAGTGAGTTGCGGCAGACCGGAGCTTTCTTT. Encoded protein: CASSELRQTGAFF.

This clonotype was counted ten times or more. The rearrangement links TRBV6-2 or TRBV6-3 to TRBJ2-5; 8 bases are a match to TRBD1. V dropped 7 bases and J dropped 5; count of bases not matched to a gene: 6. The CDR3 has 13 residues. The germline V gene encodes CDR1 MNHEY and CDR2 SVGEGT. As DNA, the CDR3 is TGTGCCAGCATCGACAGGGGTTGGGAGACCCAGTACTTC. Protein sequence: CASIDRGWETQYF.

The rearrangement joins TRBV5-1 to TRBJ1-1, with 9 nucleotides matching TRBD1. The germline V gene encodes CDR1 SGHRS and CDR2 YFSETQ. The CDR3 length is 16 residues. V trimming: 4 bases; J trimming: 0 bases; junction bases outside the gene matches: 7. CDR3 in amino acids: CASSPDRGGVNTEAFF. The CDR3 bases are TGCGCCAGCAGCCCTGACAGGGGGGGAGTGAACACTGAAGCTTTCTTT.

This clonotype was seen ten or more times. For the CDR3, the DNA is TGTGCCAGCACTTTCGGACTAGCGGATTACGAGCAGTACTTC. The encoded protein is CASTFGLADYEQYF. This chain connects TRBV28 to TRBJ2-7, with TRBD2 identical over 10 bases. J gave up 4 bases and V 7 bases, and 7 bases lay outside the gene matches. There are 14 residues in the CDR3. Per the germline V gene, CDR1 is MDHEN and CDR2 is SYDVKM.

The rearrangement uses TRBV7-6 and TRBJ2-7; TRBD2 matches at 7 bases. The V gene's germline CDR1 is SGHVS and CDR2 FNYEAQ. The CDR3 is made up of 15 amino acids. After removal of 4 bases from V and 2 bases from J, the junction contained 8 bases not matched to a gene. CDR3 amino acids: CASSSSAGTTYEQYF. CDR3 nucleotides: TGTGCCAGCAGCTCGTCAGCCGGGACTACCTACGAGCAGTACTTC. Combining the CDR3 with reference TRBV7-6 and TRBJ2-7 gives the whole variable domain GAGVSQSPRYKVTKRGQDVALRCDPISGHVSLYWYRQALGQGPEFLTYFNYEAQQDKSGLPNDRFSAERPEGSISTLTIQRTEQRDSAMYRCASSSSAGTTYEQYFGPGTRLTVT.

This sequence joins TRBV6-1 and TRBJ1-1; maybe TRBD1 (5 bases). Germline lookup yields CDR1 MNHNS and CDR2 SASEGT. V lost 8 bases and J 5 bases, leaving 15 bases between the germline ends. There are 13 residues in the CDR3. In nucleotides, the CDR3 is TGTGCCAGCTCGCGGGGGACGGAAACTGAAGCTTTCTTT. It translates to CASSRGTETEAFF.

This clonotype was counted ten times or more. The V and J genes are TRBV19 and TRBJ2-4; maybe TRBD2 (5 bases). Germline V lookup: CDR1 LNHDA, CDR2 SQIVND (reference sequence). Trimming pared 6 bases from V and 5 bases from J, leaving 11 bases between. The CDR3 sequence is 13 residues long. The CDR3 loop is CASRAGGENIQYF. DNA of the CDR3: TGTGCCAGTAGGGCAGGAGGCGAAAACATTCAGTACTTC.